This T cell receptor (beta chain) comes out of a study of shared clonotypes between healthy human individuals. Study results and caveats: Sequencing depth was a factor that was expected to affect clonotype sharing among donors.

Approximately 98 million PBMCs went into genomic DNA for unsorted samples. This CDR3 has 15 residues. The germline CDR1 and CDR2 sequences are MDHEN and SYDVKM. V lost 4 bases to trimming and J lost 5 bases; unmatched junction nucleotides: 8. Execution of the assay was at deep level. Per the study methods: ImmunoSEQ sequences covered only the junction and lacked quality scores; filtering therefore differed. Clones were sequenced by immunoSEQ multiplex PCR, and TCRdb holds only the in-frame ones, with some missing. The V and J calls and clone size were taken over from that table, and D and trimming were inferred from the DNA. The table has hundreds of thousands of clones, roughly four fifths seen once; the top ten hold about 12%. This clone has only one observation. The antigen is unknown.

The chain carries TRBV28 and TRBJ1-2; 9 bases map to TRBD1. The clonotype originates from a woman between 40 and 50 years old in good health. Some clones in this sample may be carry-over from other donors' samples. Sequenced sample: PBMCs. The CDR3 region is CASSWGTGNRYGYTF. CDR3 sequence (DNA): TGTGCCAGCAGTTGGGGGACAGGGAATCGGTATGGCTACACCTTC.